A single sample is the source of the 9 T cell receptor beta chains below, sequenced in a study of T cells in Graves' hyperthyroidism and ophthalmopathy. RNA transcripts provided the source from which TCR beta CDR3 regions were amplified. HTBI primers were used for first-round RT-PCR of the TCR CDR3. Via MiXCR, TCRdb re-called the multiplex PCR reads, giving one row per CDR3 protein. The sample lists around 390,000 distinct CDR3 sequences, roughly 15% seen once, with around a fifth in the top ten. The sequencing sample was made of blood. The receptors originated from a woman in her thirties with Graves' ophthalmopathy.

This clonotype was seen ten or more times. The chain uses TRBV28 and TRBJ1-5; 7 positions agree with TRBD1. Germline CDR1 MDHEN, CDR2 SYDVKM. The CDR3 is 16 amino acids. V lost 5 bases, J lost 5 bases, and 12 bases stayed unmatched. CDR3 sequence (DNA): TGTGCCAGCAGTAGAAACAGGGGAGTCCAACATCAGCCCCAGCATTTT. Translating gives CASSRNRGVQHQPQHF.

This clonotype was recorded many times. The rearrangement joins TRBV2 to TRBJ2-7; D call uncertain. The CDR3 covers 15 residues. Trimming pared 2 bases from V and 2 bases from J, leaving 13 bases between. CDR1 is SNHLY, CDR2 FYNNEI, per germline. CDR3 sequence reads: CASSEPESLAYEQYF. The CDR3 bases are TGTGCCAGCAGTGAACCAGAAAGCCTTGCCTACGAGCAGTACTTC.

In its sample, this clonotype was seen a few times. This chain links TRBV28 with TRBJ2-3; tentatively, D is TRBD2 (6 bases). The CDR3 spans 17 residues. CDR1 is MDHEN, CDR2 SYDVKM, per germline. V lost 2 bases, J lost 6 bases, and 21 bases lay in between. CDR3 amino acids: CASSLILPAGPLDTQYF. The CDR3 region has the DNA TGTGCCAGCAGTTTAATCCTCCCGGCGGGGCCACTCGATACGCAGTATTTT.

This clonotype has only a few counts. The rearrangement joins TRBV7-2 to TRBJ2-2; tentative D call: TRBD2 (6 bases). CDR1 and CDR2 from the germline V gene are SGHTA and FQGNSA. The V and J ends lost 5 bases and 7 bases respectively, with 14 bases between them. CDR3 length equals 14 residues. The CDR3: CASSQDSGSGELFF. The CDR3 DNA reads as TGTGCCAGCAGCCAAGATAGCGGTAGCGGGGAGCTGTTTTTT.

This clonotype occurred many times. The CDR3 is CASSLGSGEHSTQQYF. In DNA, the CDR3 is TGCGCCAGCAGCTTGGGTAGCGGGGAACACTCTACGCAGCAGTACTTC. The gene calls are TRBV5-1 and TRBJ2-7; 8 bases match TRBD2. V lost 0 bases, J lost 8 bases, and 13 bases stayed unmatched. Germline V gene lookup returns CDR1 SGHRS and CDR2 YFSETQ. This CDR3 has 16 amino acids.

This clonotype has ten or more counts. The chain carries TRBV18 and TRBJ1-4; 12 nucleotides agree with TRBD1. The V segment lost 4 bases and the J segment 0 bases; nucleotides outside the gene matches: 9. The CDR3 is made up of 19 amino acids. Per germline, CDR1 KGHSH and CDR2 LQKENI. CDR3 sequence (DNA): TGTGCCAGCTCACTGTCGGGACAGGGGGCTGTTTCAACTAATGAAAAACTGTTTTTT. Its translation: CASSLSGQGAVSTNEKLFF.

This clonotype was found many times. The rearrangement uses TRBV3-1 and TRBJ2-2; no clear D. CDR3 length equals 11 residues. V was cut by 3 bases and J by 8 bases, with 4 bases left in between. Germline V gives CDR1 LGHDT, CDR2 YNNKEL (reference sequence). CDR3: CASSHLGELFF. The CDR3 DNA reads TGTGCCAGCAGCCACTTAGGGGAGCTGTTTTTT.

CDR3: CARTGATNEKLFF. The CDR3 DNA reads as TGTGCCAGGACAGGGGCAACTAATGAAAAACTGTTTTTT. V gene TRBV6-1 combines with J gene TRBJ1-4, with TRBD1 identical over 8 bases. From germline, CDR1 is MNHNS and CDR2 SASEGT. With 9 bases clipped from V and 0 bases from J, the junction kept 0 bases outside the gene matches. The CDR3 loop spans 13 amino acids.

This clonotype was picked up many times. The chain employs TRBV7-2 and TRBJ1-1, with D perhaps matching TRBD1 (5 bases). The CDR3 length is 16 residues. The germline CDR1 and CDR2 sequences are SGHTA and FQGNSA. Trimming stripped 6 bases from V and 4 bases from J, with 21 bases between. DNA of the CDR3: TGTGCCAGCAGACTGAACCGGGGCGATAGGACCACTGAAGCTTTCTTT. Its protein product is CASRLNRGDRTTEAFF.